What follows are 14 T cell receptor beta chains derived from one specimen sequenced in a study of T cells in Graves' hyperthyroidism and ophthalmopathy. Amplification targeted TCR beta CDR3 regions from RNA transcripts. The TCR CDR3 was amplified in a first-round RT-PCR using the HTBI primer set. MiXCR was run by TCRdb on the multiplex PCR reads, yielding one entry per CDR3 protein. This table has fewer than 450,000 distinct CDR3 sequences, approximately 17% appearing once. Source material: blood. These receptors were taken from a young man with Graves' ophthalmopathy.

This clonotype has more than one count but fewer than ten. This clone may be a read error of a much larger clone one base away. The chain uses TRBV6-2 or TRBV6-3 and TRBJ2-1; D not resolved. This CDR3 region has 17 residues. Germline CDR1 and CDR2: MNHEY and SVGEGT. The CDR3 reads CASSYSGSANFYDEQFF. The CDR3 coding sequence is TGTGCCAGCAGTTACTCCGGCAGTGCCAATTTCTACGATGAGCAGTTCTTC.

The chain joins TRBV10-3 to TRBJ2-7; tentatively, D is TRBD1 (6 bases). Germline loops: CDR1 ENHRY, CDR2 SYGVKD. V lost 4 bases and J 2 bases, leaving 15 bases between the germline ends. The CDR3 consists of 15 residues. CDR3 residues: CAISGDTDFTYEQYF. The CDR3 bases are TGTGCCATCAGTGGGGACACCGATTTTACCTACGAGCAGTACTTC.

This clonotype was observed at least ten times. The J gene is TRBJ1-2, the V gene TRBV3-1; no definite D call. The CDR3 loop spans 12 amino acids. Trimming took 4 bases from V and 3 from J, leaving 6 bases between them. The V gene's germline CDR1 is LGHDT and CDR2 YNNKEL (reference sequence). The CDR3 loop is CASSLSDYGYTF. The CDR3 DNA reads TGTGCCAGCAGCCTTAGTGACTATGGCTACACCTTC.

The J gene is TRBJ2-2, the V gene TRBV6-1; no firm D call. Trimming removed 8 bases at V and 7 bases at J, with 5 bases between. The CDR3 length is 10 residues. Germline CDR1 reads MNHNS; CDR2 reads SASEGT. The CDR3 loop is CASANGELFF. The CDR3, as DNA: TGTGCCAGCGCGAACGGGGAGCTGTTTTTT.

A few counts support this clonotype. This sequence joins TRBV27 and TRBJ2-2; D may match TRBD1 or TRBD2 (6 bases each). Trimming pared 2 bases from V and 4 bases from J, leaving 14 bases between. CDR1 and CDR2 (germline): MNHEY, SMNVEV (reference sequence). This CDR3 region has 16 residues. This CDR3 is CASSLESGALTGELFF. For the CDR3, the DNA is TGTGCCAGCAGTTTAGAGTCGGGGGCCCTCACCGGGGAGCTGTTTTTT.

Ten or more counts support this clonotype. V gene TRBV27 combines with J gene TRBJ1-1; no clear D gene. The ends were cut back, 6 bases at V and 5 bases at J, with 25 bases in the middle. Germline CDR1 is MNHEY and CDR2 is SMNVEV (reference sequence). CDR3 length: 17 amino acids. CDR3 sequence reads: CASSLIGSVVGRTEAFF. The CDR3 coding sequence is TGTGCCAGCAGCCTCATAGGTAGCGTGGTGGGGAGGACTGAAGCTTTCTTT.

The rearrangement links TRBV29-1 to TRBJ2-7; TRBD2 is a possible D gene (6 bases). There are 12 residues in the CDR3. V was shortened by 5 bases and J by 3 bases, with 11 bases between the two germline ends. The germline V gene encodes CDR1 SQVTM and CDR2 ANQGSEA. The CDR3 DNA is TGCAGCGTTAAGGGCGGGGACTACGAGCAGTACTTC. Its translation: CSVKGGDYEQYF.

This clonotype occurred many times. V gene TRBV2 combines with J gene TRBJ2-2; D is possibly TRBD1 or TRBD2 (6 bases each). This CDR3 has 15 amino acids. The V gene's germline CDR1 is SNHLY and CDR2 FYNNEI. Between the trimmed V and J ends, which lost 5 bases and 4 bases, there was a span of 14 bases. This CDR3 is CASSHRERVTGELFF. CDR3 nucleotide sequence: TGTGCCAGCAGTCACAGGGAGCGGGTCACCGGGGAGCTGTTTTTT.

In this sample, this clonotype turned up many times. The chain combines TRBV10-3 with TRBJ1-4; TRBD1 matches at 7 bases. This CDR3 has 13 residues. J lost 0 bases, V lost 11 bases, and 3 bases had no gene match. Germline lookup yields CDR1 ENHRY and CDR2 SYGVKD. The DNA of the CDR3 is TGTGCCTCCCAGGGGGCAACTAATGAAAAACTGTTTTTT. This translates into CASQGATNEKLFF.

This clonotype was seen a few times. The chain has TRBV5-1 and TRBJ1-3, with a possible D match to TRBD1 (5 bases). The CDR3 contains 18 residues. The V end was cut by 0 bases, the J end by 0 bases, with 16 bases between. CDR1 and CDR2 from the germline V gene are SGHRS and YFSETQ. The CDR3 reads CASSLDVGTPSSGNTIYF. The CDR3 DNA reads as TGCGCCAGCAGCTTGGATGTCGGGACTCCCAGCTCTGGAAACACCATATATTTT.

This clonotype turned up a few times. The J gene is TRBJ2-2, the V gene TRBV24-1; 9 bases line up with TRBD1. The CDR3 is 19 amino acids. V was pared by 3 bases and J by 6 bases, with 16 bases of the junction left unmatched. In germline, CDR1 is KGHDR, CDR2 SFDVKD. CDR3 protein: CATSDPMGTGQGKSGELFF. In DNA, the CDR3 is TGTGCCACCAGTGATCCTATGGGGACCGGACAGGGGAAATCCGGGGAGCTGTTTTTT.

At least ten counts were recorded for this clonotype. The chain uses TRBV12-3 or TRBV12-4 and TRBJ2-5; 11 bases line up with TRBD2. This CDR3 spans 13 amino acids. J lost 4 bases, V lost 5 bases, and 0 bases had no gene match. Here the CDR3 DNA reads TGTGCCAGCAGTACTAGCGGGGGAGAGACCCAGTACTTC. Amino acids: CASSTSGGETQYF.

This sequence joins TRBV5-1 and TRBJ2-7; possible D gene TRBD2, 7 bases. Trimming removed 4 bases from V and 2 bases from J, with 16 bases in between. This CDR3 is built from 15 residues. The germline V gene encodes CDR1 SGHRS and CDR2 YFSETQ. The CDR3 here is CASSPRGGRPYEQYF. DNA of the CDR3: TGCGCCAGCAGCCCGAGGGGGGGGAGACCCTACGAGCAGTACTTC. The whole variable domain, filled in from reference TRBV5-1 and TRBJ2-7, reads KAGVTQTPRYLIKTRGQQVTLSCSPISGHRSVSWYQQTPGQGLQFLFEYFSETQRNKGNFPGRFSGRQFSNSRSEMNVSTLELGDSALYLCASSPRGGRPYEQYFGPGTRLTVT.

This clonotype was observed many times. V and J are TRBV27 and TRBJ1-1; D not resolved. V dropped 2 bases and J dropped 0 bases, with 7 bases sitting between them. Germline lookup yields CDR1 MNHEY and CDR2 SMNVEV (reference sequence). The CDR3 totals 14 residues. The CDR3 region is CASSLVGLNTEAFF. CDR3 nucleotide sequence: TGTGCCAGCAGTTTAGTAGGGTTGAACACTGAAGCTTTCTTT.